This T cell receptor beta chain comes out of a study of blood T cell repertoires in COVID-19. Study background: The origin of the acute and convalescent COVID-19 samples was the United States, Italy and Spain. Sources were T cells, B-cell-depleted T cells, or PBMCs; the material itself was cDNA or gDNA.

Per the original data handling: Amplification of reference gene primers provided the estimated nucleated cell counts. Some clones are missing from TCRdb's copy, which holds only in-frame ones; the method was immunoSEQ multiplex PCR. Clone size and the V and J calls come from that table; the DNA yielded D and trimming. The table includes about 200,000 clones, approximately 85% detected once. V was pared by 3 bases and J by 7 bases, with 12 bases between. This CDR3 has 13 amino acids. The germline gives CDR1 MNHNS, CDR2 SASEGT. The TCR originated in a man in his fifties or sixties with acute or convalescent COVID-19. Sequenced sample: peripheral blood. The chain carries TRBV6-1 and TRBJ1-1; TRBD1 is a possible D gene (5 bases). CDR3 in amino acids: CASSELVRGEAFF. The CDR3 region has the DNA TGTGCCAGCAGTGAGCTCGTTAGGGGTGAAGCTTTCTTT.